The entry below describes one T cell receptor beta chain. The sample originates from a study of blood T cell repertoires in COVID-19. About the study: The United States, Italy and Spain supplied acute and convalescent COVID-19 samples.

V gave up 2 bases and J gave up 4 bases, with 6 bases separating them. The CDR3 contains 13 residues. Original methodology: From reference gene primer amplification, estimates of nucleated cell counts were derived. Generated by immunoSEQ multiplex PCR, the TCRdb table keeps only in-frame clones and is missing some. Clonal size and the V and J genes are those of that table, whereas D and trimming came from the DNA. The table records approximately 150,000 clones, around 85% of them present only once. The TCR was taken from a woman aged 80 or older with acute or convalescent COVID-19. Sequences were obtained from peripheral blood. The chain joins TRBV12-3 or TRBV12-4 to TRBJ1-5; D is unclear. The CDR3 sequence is CASSLNGNQPQHF. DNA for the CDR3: TGTGCCAGCAGTTTAAACGGTAATCAGCCCCAGCATTTT.